A selection of T cell receptor beta chains follows, all from one sample in a study of blood T cell repertoires in COVID-19. Clones were read by immunoSEQ multiplex PCR, and TCRdb kept only the in-frame ones, dropping some. The sample carries around 81,000 clones, roughly 80% recorded once. The sequenced sample consisted of peripheral blood. These TCRs come from a human donor in a cohort sampled during active COVID-19. CDR3s include the opening cysteine and the closing phenylalanine or tryptophan. Fields, in order: V gene, J gene, D gene, clone size, CDR3 DNA, CDR3 protein. D genes are given only for firm matches. Rows may omit the clone size; those that give it use once, few, many or a size class.

TRBV7-2	TRBJ1-4	TRBD1	-	TGTGCCAGCAGCTCCAACAGGGGGCGAGCTGAAAAACTGTTTTTT	CASSSNRGRAEKLFF
TRBV18	TRBJ1-4	-	-	TGTGCCAGCTCACCCCAAACAGGGACTAATGAAAAACTGTTTTTT	CASSPQTGTNEKLFF
TRBV4-3	TRBJ2-6	-	-	TGCGCCAGCAGCCAAGATCTCGGCTCTGGGGCCAACGTCCTGACTTTC	CASSQDLGSGANVLTF
TRBV5-1	TRBJ2-5	-	-	TGCGCCAGCAGCTTGGGACAGCTTGAAGAGACCCAGTACTTC	CASSLGQLEETQYF
TRBV19	TRBJ2-3	-	-	TGTGCCAGTAGTATAGAAGGGGTGGGCACAGATACGCAGTATTTT	CASSIEGVGTDTQYF
TRBV19	TRBJ2-1	TRBD2	-	TGTGCCAGTAGTGACCGGGGAGCGGGGGCGTACAATGAGCAGTTCTTC	CASSDRGAGAYNEQFF
TRBV5-4	TRBJ1-5	-	-	TGTGCCAGCAGCTTGCAGGGTCAGCCCCAGCATTTT	CASSLQGQPQHF
TRBV28	TRBJ1-2	-	-	TGTGCCAGCAGTTTATCACAGGCTAACTATGGCTACACCTTC	CASSLSQANYGYTF
TRBV29-1	TRBJ2-2	-	-	TGCAGCGTCGCAGGGCGGACAGCCAACACCGGGGAGCTGTTTTTT	CSVAGRTANTGELFF
TRBV29-1	TRBJ1-1	TRBD1	-	TGCAGCGTGGGGGACAGGGCAAACTGGGCTTTCTTT	CSVGDRANWAFF
TRBV7-2	TRBJ1-3	-	-	TGTGCCAGCAGCTTAGCGGCAGGGGCCTGGGGAAACACCATATATTTT	CASSLAAGAWGNTIYF
TRBV5-1	TRBJ2-1	TRBD2	-	TGCGCCAGCAGCCCCACGACTAGCGGGAGTTACAATGAGCAGTTCTTC	CASSPTTSGSYNEQFF
TRBV9	TRBJ1-2	-	few	TGTGCCAGCAGCCCTGGGCACCAAAGGTATGGCTACACCTTC	CASSPGHQRYGYTF
TRBV7-3	TRBJ2-1	TRBD2	many	TGTGCCAGCAGCTTACGGCCCTCGGGGGGAGCGGGTAATGAGCAGTTCTTC	CASSLRPSGGAGNEQFF
TRBV2	TRBJ2-3	-	-	TGTGCCAGCAGCTTCACAGAGCCTAGCACAGATACGCAGTATTTT	CASSFTEPSTDTQYF
TRBV4-2	TRBJ2-3	-	-	TGTGCCAGCAGCCAAGATTCGACGGGTACGCAGTATTTT	CASSQDSTGTQYF
TRBV4-1	TRBJ2-3	-	-	TGCGCCAGCAGCCCCTCAAAGGGGGACGTAACGATTAGAGGTGGGGATACGCAGTATTTT	CASSPSKGDVTIRGGDTQYF